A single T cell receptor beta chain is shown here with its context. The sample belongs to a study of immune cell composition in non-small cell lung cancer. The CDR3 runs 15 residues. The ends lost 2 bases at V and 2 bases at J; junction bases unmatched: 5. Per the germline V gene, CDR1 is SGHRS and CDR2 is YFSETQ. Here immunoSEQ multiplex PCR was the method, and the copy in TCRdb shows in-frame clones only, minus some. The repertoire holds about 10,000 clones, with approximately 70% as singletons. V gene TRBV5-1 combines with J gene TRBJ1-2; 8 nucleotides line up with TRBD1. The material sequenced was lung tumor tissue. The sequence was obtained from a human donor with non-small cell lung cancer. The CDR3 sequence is CASSLEQGGNYGYTF. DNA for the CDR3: TGCGCCAGCAGCTTAGAACAGGGGGGCAACTATGGCTACACCTTC.